The T cell receptor (beta chain) described here comes from a study of shared clonotypes between healthy human individuals. Study context: CD4 naive and CD4 memory each took three plates per donor, while CD8 naive took two and CD8 memory one.

Whole-study findings and limits: The represented genetic and exposure-history diversity was limited by the small number of donors.

In the naive CD8 group, cells lacked CD45RO and were positively selected for CCR7, so terminally differentiated effector memory CD45RA+ cells were left out. Over several immunoSEQ plates, each subset's genomic DNA was distributed in even portions. TCRdb's copy holds only in-frame clones and misses some; the assay was immunoSEQ multiplex PCR. There are hundreds of thousands of clones in the sample; approximately 96% occur only once, and less than 0.25% lies in the top ten. As concerns this clone: Its antigen is as yet unknown.

The TCR sequence derives from a man aged 30-40 years in good health. The sequenced sample was naive CD8+ T cells sorted from blood.

The CDR3 reads CATSRDRNNEKLFF. CDR3 DNA: TGTGCCACCAGCAGGGACAGGAATAATGAAAAACTGTTTTTT. The J gene is TRBJ1-4, the V gene TRBV15, with 7 positions matching TRBD1. The CDR3 contains 14 residues. V lost 3 bases and J lost 4; bases outside the gene matches: 2. The germline CDR1 and CDR2 sequences are LNHNV and YYDKDF (reference sequence).